This T cell receptor beta chain came from a study of cytomegalovirus exposure and HLA in healthy donors. Findings and limits, study-wide: In a later analysis, common viral pathogens appeared linked to several of the most significant clusters. Earlier analysis looked at TCR beta V segments, and most were productive about 87% or about 30% of the time. Excluded were some V segments that proved indistinguishable, including TRBV6-2 and TRBV6-3.

This clone was counted once. What it binds is not known. Use of 60 Vbeta and 13 Jbeta primers characterized the PCR. TCRdb's table, derived via immunoSEQ multiplex PCR, lists solely in-frame clones and lacks some. The data hold 150,000 to 200,000 clones, with 80% to 85% observed a single time. The CDR3 runs 16 residues. The V gene's germline CDR1 is LGHNA and CDR2 YNFKEQ. The trim removed 1 base at V and 8 bases at J, leaving 8 bases unmatched. This clonotype was obtained from a woman between 40 and 50 years old in good health and CMV-seronegative. The specimen was PBMCs. This chain links TRBV4-2 with TRBJ2-1; 10 positions agree with TRBD1. In DNA, the CDR3 is TGTGCCAGCAGCCAAGGAGACAGGGGGCGCGATTATGAGCAGTTCTTC. It translates to CASSQGDRGRDYEQFF.